Detailed here is one TCR beta chain. Its antigen remains unknown. The donors were adults (healthy and HIV-negative) with no recent acute infections or vaccinations. Per germline, CDR1 SQVTM and CDR2 ANQGSEA. The CDR3 extends over 14 amino acids. This entry belongs to a study of shared clonotypes between healthy human individuals. Study findings and constraints: It was only blood that was sampled, and tissue repertoires likely differ.

Genomic DNA of every subset was divided equally among multiple immunoSEQ plates. Sorted-subset replicate PCRs used about 200 ng DNA, roughly 28,000 T cell genomes. Generated by immunoSEQ multiplex PCR, the TCRdb table keeps only in-frame clones and is missing some. The profile shows about 690,000 clones, roughly 87% of them singletons. The sample taken for sequencing was memory CD8+ T cells from PBMCs. Specified subset: CD45RO+ cells pooled with CCR7-negative TemRA cells. The chain uses TRBV29-1 and TRBJ2-1; 10 nucleotides agree with TRBD2. The TCR comes from a man between 18 and 35 years old in good health. Some clones in this sample may be carry-over from other donors' samples. Written as DNA, the CDR3 is TGCAGTTTGGGGACTAGCGCGATCTACAATGAGCAGTTCTTC. Its protein product is CSLGTSAIYNEQFF.